Listed below are T cell receptor beta chains from one sample, sequenced in a study of cytomegalovirus exposure and HLA in healthy donors. Clones were sequenced by immunoSEQ multiplex PCR, and TCRdb holds only the in-frame ones, with some missing. This sample yields around 140,000 clones, of which roughly 70% are seen a single time; about 4.4% belongs to the top ten. Sequenced input: PBMCs. The receptors originated from a man aged 45-65 years in good health and CMV-seropositive. The conserved cysteine and the conserved F or W are not part of the CDR3 here.

v_gene	j_gene	CDR3aa
TRBV9	TRBJ1-1	ASSAQGLVHTEAF
TRBV13	TRBJ1-2	ASSTRAGTNYGCT
TRBV15	TRBJ2-7	ATSRDFGRGYEQY
TRBV27	TRBJ1-6	ASSPGRDGYNSPLH
TRBV5-1	TRBJ1-2	ASSFVGEPGGGYT
TRBV19	TRBJ2-5	ASSIDAGPRETQY
TRBV6-1	TRBJ1-1	ASSPGQTNTEAF
TRBV7-9	TRBJ1-5	SSSPPGQGSQPQH
TRBV25-1	-	ASSETGTLHEQY
TRBV4-1	TRBJ1-4	ASSPKIRQAEKLF
TRBV25-1	TRBJ1-1	ASSANTNTEAF
TRBV7-2	TRBJ2-5	ASSLEAGVGETQY
TRBV10-2	TRBJ1-1	ASRGAMNTEAF
TRBV7-3	TRBJ2-3	ASSSRVADTQY
TRBV16	TRBJ1-5	ASSQSDTLAQH
TRBV28	TRBJ2-2	ASSLSGIDTGELF
TRBV5-4	TRBJ2-5	ASSPGGRGGRGETQY
TRBV4-2	TRBJ2-4	ASSQVGQGEIAKNIQY
TRBV15	TRBJ1-6	ATSIGSNSPLH
TRBV15	TRBJ1-5	ATSRDKSNQPQH
TRBV4-1	TRBJ2-1	ASSQTTSGGGNEQF
TRBV7-2	TRBJ1-1	ASRKLGGGDTEAF
TRBV2	TRBJ2-5	ASTGGAGETQY
TRBV5-1	TRBJ2-1	ASSPGTSSHEQF
TRBV6-6	TRBJ2-1	ASSYSTAGEQF
TRBV9	TRBJ2-1	ASSSGQGNSYNEQF
TRBV11-3	TRBJ2-5	ASSREETQY
TRBV7-9	TRBJ1-2	ASSFTGTGEGYGYT
TRBV19	TRBJ1-1	ASSIDRGNAEAF
TRBV29-1	TRBJ2-7	SAGQGAYEQY
TRBV11-2	TRBJ2-4	ASSLQGKNIQY
TRBV18	TRBJ1-3	ASSRGQPNSGNTIY
TRBV27	TRBJ1-1	ASSLNRDTEAF
TRBV2	TRBJ1-2	VSTRVEAGGYT
TRBV29-1	TRBJ1-5	SVRGGADQPQH
TRBV7-2	TRBJ1-1	ASSFRGGNTEAF
TRBV4-2	TRBJ2-5	ASSLGGSQETQY
TRBV10-1	TRBJ1-1	ASRAGTGNTEAF
TRBV7-5	TRBJ1-1	VRSLEAGFLTEAF
TRBV6-1	TRBJ1-2	ASTGKDSDGYT
TRBV29-1	TRBJ2-6	SVAEPSGANVLT
TRBV7-2	TRBJ2-7	ASSRSGLAGGISYEQY
TRBV6-5	TRBJ1-1	ASSRPGQGTTEAF
TRBV11-2	TRBJ2-7	ASSPYYEQY
TRBV5-1	TRBJ1-1	ASSLSLGGEAF
TRBV7-9	TRBJ1-4	ASSLNGTGSGKKLF
TRBV2	TRBJ1-2	ASSAAPSGSYGYT
TRBV2	TRBJ1-1	ASSGQGATEAF
TRBV7-9	TRBJ1-2	ASSLGGLGYT
TRBV2	TRBJ1-2	ASSGLGGLGYGYT
TRBV2	TRBJ1-4	ASTSVGGGGEKLF
TRBV5-1	TRBJ1-5	ASSLDGGNQPQH